Below are 15 T cell receptor beta chains sequenced from a single sample in a study of T-cell memory formation after mild COVID-19. From the 5' RACE reads, TCRdb called clonotypes with MiXCR, one entry per CDR3 protein. The profile covers fewer than 450,000 distinct CDR3 sequences, with 24% appearing a single time and 7.5% to 10% taken by the ten largest. The source material was PBMCs or a T cell subset sorted from them (not recorded which). Receptor source: an adult woman who had mild COVID-19 (a few samples of this study predate the infection). Cell type and time point are not known.

V is TRBV20-1 and J is TRBJ2-3; D is undetermined. The germline V gene encodes CDR1 DFQATT and CDR2 SNEGSKA (reference sequence). The CDR3 consists of 10 residues. V was trimmed by 4 bases and J by 7 bases, leaving 6 bases between them. This CDR3 is CSANSNTQYF. In nucleotides, the CDR3 is TGCAGTGCTAACTCGAATACGCAGTATTTT.

This clonotype was picked up a small number of times. V usage is TRBV14 and J usage is TRBJ2-7; D gene ambiguous. Trimming shortened V by 1 base and J by 4 bases, and 11 bases separated the two germline ends. This CDR3 comprises 14 residues. Germline V gene sequence: CDR1 SGHDN, CDR2 FVKESK. The CDR3 reads CASSQGVLGYEQYF. Here the CDR3 DNA reads TGTGCCAGCAGCCAAGGAGTGTTAGGTTACGAGCAGTACTTC.

As concerns this clonotype: The conserved phenylalanine or tryptophan normally closing the CDR3 is absent here, so this likely arose from a read error. The gene calls are TRBV12-3 or TRBV12-4 and TRBJ2-1; weak D call: TRBD2 (6 bases). V lost 6 bases and J lost 5, with 14 bases in between. This CDR3 is 14 amino acids long. The CDR3 coding sequence is TGTGCCAGCAGCGTGGCTAGCGAGAACAATGAGCAGTTCTTA. Its translation: CASSVASENNEQFL.

This clonotype occurred a few times. V gene TRBV7-9 combines with J gene TRBJ2-3, with 9 bases matching TRBD1. The CDR3 is made up of 17 amino acids. V shed 5 bases and J 1 base; nucleotides not matched to a gene: 10. The germline CDR1 and CDR2 sequences are SEHNR and FQNEAQ (reference sequence). CDR3 nucleotides: TGTGCCAGCAGCCCCACCGGGGGACAGGGAGGCACAGATACGCAGTATTTT. Its protein is CASSPTGGQGGTDTQYF. Together with reference TRBV7-9 and TRBJ2-3, the CDR3 gives the full variable domain: DTGVSQNPRHKITKRGQNVTFRCDPISEHNRLYWYRQTLGQGPEFLTYFQNEAQLEKSRLLSDRFSAERPKGSFSTLEIQRTEQGDSAMYLCASSPTGGQGGTDTQYFGPGTRLTVL.

This clonotype has a handful of counts. The CDR3 spells CASSSYYADRTPYNEQFF. In DNA form, the CDR3 reads TGTGCCAGCAGTTCCTATTATGCGGACAGGACTCCCTACAATGAGCAGTTCTTC. The chain uses TRBV12-3 or TRBV12-4 and TRBJ2-1; the match to TRBD1 covers 7 bases. The CDR3 contains 18 residues. The V and J ends lost 4 bases and 2 bases, in that order; junction bases with no gene match: 14.

This clonotype was counted between two and nine times. This CDR3 is CASSSPLGDTQYF. The CDR3 DNA sequence: TGTGCCAGCAGCTCCCCATTGGGAGATACGCAGTATTTT. The chain links TRBV7-2 to TRBJ2-3; D call uncertain. Germline CDR1 is SGHTA and CDR2 is FQGNSA. CDR3 length: 13 residues. The germline V and J ends were trimmed by 4 bases and 5 bases, with 10 bases remaining between them.

This clonotype was counted only a few times. The V gene is TRBV5-1, the J gene TRBJ2-7; 11 nucleotides agree with TRBD2. CDR1 and CDR2 from the germline V gene are SGHRS and YFSETQ. Losses at the gene ends were 4 bases for V and 1 base for J; bases not matched to a gene: 4. The CDR3 covers 15 residues. This CDR3 is CASSPTSGTSYEQYF. The DNA of the CDR3 is TGCGCCAGCAGCCCGACTAGCGGGACGTCCTACGAGCAGTACTTC. Based on the CDR3 plus reference TRBV5-1 and TRBJ2-7, the full variable domain is KAGVTQTPRYLIKTRGQQVTLSCSPISGHRSVSWYQQTPGQGLQFLFEYFSETQRNKGNFPGRFSGRQFSNSRSEMNVSTLELGDSALYLCASSPTSGTSYEQYFGPGTRLTVT.

This chain joins TRBV7-9 and TRBJ2-6; TRBD1 might be the D (5 bases). The length of the CDR3 is 15 residues. Trimming removed 5 bases at V and 1 base at J, with 9 bases between. CDR1 is SEHNR and CDR2 is FQNEAQ in the germline V gene (reference sequence). The CDR3 loop is CASSIGQSGANVLTF. CDR3 nucleotides: TGTGCCAGCAGCATCGGACAATCTGGGGCCAACGTCCTGACTTTC.

The rearrangement links TRBV11-2 to TRBJ2-1; 10 positions agree with TRBD2. Germline V gives CDR1 SGHAT, CDR2 FQNNGV. CDR3 length: 16 residues. V trimming: 5 bases; J trimming: 7 bases; junction bases outside the gene matches: 11. This CDR3 reads CASSLPGTSAWNEQFF. The CDR3 nucleotides are TGTGCCAGCAGCCTCCCCGGGACTAGCGCTTGGAATGAGCAGTTCTTC.

The chain recombines TRBV20-1 with TRBJ1-4, with 8 positions matching TRBD1. The CDR3 totals 11 residues. V shed 5 bases, J shed 12 bases, and the junction held 5 bases outside the gene matches. In germline, CDR1 is DFQATT, CDR2 SNEGSKA (reference sequence). CDR3: CSAGDRLQLFF. CDR3 DNA: TGCAGTGCTGGGGACAGGTTACAACTGTTTTTT.

CDR3 coding DNA: TGTGCCAGCACCCGCCCGACAGGCCGGTCCTACGAGCAGTACTTC. Encoded protein: CASTRPTGRSYEQYF. This chain links TRBV28 with TRBJ2-7; possibly TRBD1 for D (6 bases). Trimming removed 7 bases at V and 1 base at J, with 17 bases between. CDR1 and CDR2 (germline): MDHEN, SYDVKM. The length of the CDR3 is 15 residues.

The chain has TRBV12-3 or TRBV12-4 and TRBJ1-2; D perhaps matches TRBD1 (6 bases). CDR3 size: 14 residues. Between the trimmed V and J ends, which lost 7 bases and 1 base, there was a span of 13 bases. The CDR3 sequence: CASTAGALNYGYTF. DNA of the CDR3: TGTGCCAGCACCGCGGGGGCACTTAACTATGGCTACACCTTC.

This clonotype was counted between two and nine times. The J gene is TRBJ1-2, the V gene TRBV20-1; D not resolved. The germline CDR1 and CDR2 sequences are DFQATT and SNEGSKA (reference sequence). There are 13 residues in the CDR3. Trimming removed 5 bases at V and 8 bases at J, with 18 bases between. CDR3 sequence: CSADLYFGRGYTF. CDR3 DNA sequence: TGCAGTGCTGACCTCTATTTCGGCAGGGGCTACACCTTC.

This clonotype was counted a few times. V is TRBV11-1 and J is TRBJ1-1, with 9 nucleotides matching TRBD1. The V segment lost 5 bases and the J segment 4 bases; nucleotides outside the gene matches: 5. The CDR3 sequence is 14 residues long. In germline, CDR1 is SGHAT, CDR2 FQDESV (reference sequence). In DNA form, the CDR3 reads TGTGCCAGCAGCACGACAGGGGGGAGCACTGAAGCTTTCTTT. It encodes CASSTTGGSTEAFF.

The table lists this clonotype with many counts. This rearrangement joins TRBV6-5 to TRBJ1-1, with D uncertain. This CDR3 is 10 amino acids long. Between the trimmed V and J ends, which lost 7 bases and 11 bases, there was a span of 11 bases. Germline CDR1 and CDR2: MNHEY and SVGAGI. The CDR3 here is CASTFRMAFF. Here the CDR3 DNA reads TGTGCCAGCACCTTTCGCATGGCTTTCTTT.